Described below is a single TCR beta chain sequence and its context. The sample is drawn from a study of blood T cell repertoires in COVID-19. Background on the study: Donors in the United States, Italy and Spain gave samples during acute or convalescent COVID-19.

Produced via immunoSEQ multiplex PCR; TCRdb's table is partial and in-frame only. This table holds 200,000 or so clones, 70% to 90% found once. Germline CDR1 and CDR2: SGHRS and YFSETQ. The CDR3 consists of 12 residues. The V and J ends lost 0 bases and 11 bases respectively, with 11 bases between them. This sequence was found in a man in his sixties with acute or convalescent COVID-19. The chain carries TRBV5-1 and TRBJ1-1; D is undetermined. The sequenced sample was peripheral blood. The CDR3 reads CASSLEGGPAFF. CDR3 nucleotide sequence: TGCGCCAGCAGCTTGGAGGGAGGGCCGGCTTTCTTT.